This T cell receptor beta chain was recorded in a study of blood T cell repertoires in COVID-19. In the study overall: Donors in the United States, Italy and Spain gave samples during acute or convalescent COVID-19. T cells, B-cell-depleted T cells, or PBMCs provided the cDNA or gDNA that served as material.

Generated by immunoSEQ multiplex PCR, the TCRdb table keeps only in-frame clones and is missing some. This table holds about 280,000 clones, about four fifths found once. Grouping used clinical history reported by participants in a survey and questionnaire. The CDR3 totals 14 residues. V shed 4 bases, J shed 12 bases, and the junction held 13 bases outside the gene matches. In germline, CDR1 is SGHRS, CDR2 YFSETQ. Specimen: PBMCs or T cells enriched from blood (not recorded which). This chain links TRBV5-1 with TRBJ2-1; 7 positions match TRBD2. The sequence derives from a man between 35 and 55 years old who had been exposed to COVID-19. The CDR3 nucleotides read TGCGCCAGCAGCCCAAACCCGTATCGCGGGGGGCAGTTCTTC. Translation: CASSPNPYRGGQFF.